The clone carrying this TCR beta chain occurred a few times. Its cognate antigen is unknown. TCRdb reprocessed the 5' RACE reads via MiXCR and lists one record per CDR3 protein. The sample shows about 8,900 distinct CDR3 sequences, about a quarter of them seen only once. V lost 3 bases and J 1 base, leaving 18 bases between the germline ends. Germline CDR1 and CDR2: LGHDT and YNNKEL (reference sequence). This CDR3 is 17 amino acids long. Study-wide findings and caveats: The larger cohort examined one V-J beta rearrangement, not whole repertoires.

The chain is built from TRBV3-1 and TRBJ1-1; possible D gene TRBD1, 5 bases. The TCR sequence derives from a female donor with breast cancer. The sequenced sample consisted of naive CD4+ T cells sorted from a lymph node. Subset here: naive CD4+ T cells, CD4+CD45RA+CD25-. The CDR3 sequence: CASSHWEWGSRNTEAFF. DNA for the CDR3: TGTGCCAGCAGCCATTGGGAGTGGGGCAGCCGGAACACTGAAGCTTTCTTT.